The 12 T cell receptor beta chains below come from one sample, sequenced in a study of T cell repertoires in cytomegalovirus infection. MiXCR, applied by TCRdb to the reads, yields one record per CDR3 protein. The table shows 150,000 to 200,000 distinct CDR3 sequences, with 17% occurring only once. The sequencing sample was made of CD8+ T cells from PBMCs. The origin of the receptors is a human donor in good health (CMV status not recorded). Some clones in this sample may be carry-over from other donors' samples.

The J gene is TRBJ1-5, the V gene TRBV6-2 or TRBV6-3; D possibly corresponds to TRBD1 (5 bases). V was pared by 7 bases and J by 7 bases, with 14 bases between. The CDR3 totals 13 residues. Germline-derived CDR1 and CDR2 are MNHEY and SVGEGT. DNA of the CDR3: TGTGCCAGCACCGACGGGGGGAGGCAGCCCCAGCATTTT. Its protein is CASTDGGRQPQHF.

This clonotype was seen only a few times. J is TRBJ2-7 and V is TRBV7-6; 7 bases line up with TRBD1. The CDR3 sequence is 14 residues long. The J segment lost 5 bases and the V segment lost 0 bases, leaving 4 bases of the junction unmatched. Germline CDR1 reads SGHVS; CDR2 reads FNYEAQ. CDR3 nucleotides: TGTGCCAGCAGCTTAGCCCCCAGGGGGAACGAGCAGTACTTC. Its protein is CASSLAPRGNEQYF.

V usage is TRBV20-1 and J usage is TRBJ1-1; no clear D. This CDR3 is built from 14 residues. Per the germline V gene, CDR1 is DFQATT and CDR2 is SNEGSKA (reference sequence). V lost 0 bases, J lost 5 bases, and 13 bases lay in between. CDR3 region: CSARDLEARTEAFF. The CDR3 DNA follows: TGCAGTGCTAGAGATTTGGAGGCGCGTACTGAAGCTTTCTTT.

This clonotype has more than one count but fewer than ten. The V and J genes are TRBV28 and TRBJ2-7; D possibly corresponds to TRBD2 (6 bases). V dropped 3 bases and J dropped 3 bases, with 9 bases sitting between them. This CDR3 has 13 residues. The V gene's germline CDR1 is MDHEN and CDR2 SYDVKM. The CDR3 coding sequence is TGTGCCAGCAGTTTGATTAGCGGCTACGAGCAGTACTTC. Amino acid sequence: CASSLISGYEQYF.

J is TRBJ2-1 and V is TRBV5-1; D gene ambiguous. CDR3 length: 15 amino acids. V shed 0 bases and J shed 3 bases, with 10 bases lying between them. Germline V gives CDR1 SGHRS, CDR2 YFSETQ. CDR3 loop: CASSLGKDNYNEQFF. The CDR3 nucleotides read TGCGCCAGCAGCTTGGGGAAGGATAACTACAATGAGCAGTTCTTC. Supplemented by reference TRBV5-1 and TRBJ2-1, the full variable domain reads KAGVTQTPRYLIKTRGQQVTLSCSPISGHRSVSWYQQTPGQGLQFLFEYFSETQRNKGNFPGRFSGRQFSNSRSEMNVSTLELGDSALYLCASSLGKDNYNEQFFGPGTRLTVL.

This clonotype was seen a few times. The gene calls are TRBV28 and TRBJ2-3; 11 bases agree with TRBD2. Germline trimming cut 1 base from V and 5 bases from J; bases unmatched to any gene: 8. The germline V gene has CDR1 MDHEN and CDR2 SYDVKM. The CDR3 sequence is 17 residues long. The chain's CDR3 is CASSLYLAGGPKDTQYF. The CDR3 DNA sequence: TGTGCCAGCAGTTTATATTTAGCGGGAGGGCCTAAAGATACGCAGTATTTT.

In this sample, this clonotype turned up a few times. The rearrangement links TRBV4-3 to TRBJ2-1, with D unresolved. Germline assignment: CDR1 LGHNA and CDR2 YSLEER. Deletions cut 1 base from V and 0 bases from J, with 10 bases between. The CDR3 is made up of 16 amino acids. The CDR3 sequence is CASSQAVRSSYNEQFF. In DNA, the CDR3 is TGCGCCAGCAGCCAAGCAGTCCGGAGCTCCTACAATGAGCAGTTCTTC.

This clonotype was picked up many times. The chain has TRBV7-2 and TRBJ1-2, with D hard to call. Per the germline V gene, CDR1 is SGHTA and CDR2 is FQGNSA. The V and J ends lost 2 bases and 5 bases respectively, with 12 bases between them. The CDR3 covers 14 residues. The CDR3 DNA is TGTGCCAGCAGCTTATCGGACGGCTCGTATGGCTACACCTTC. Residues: CASSLSDGSYGYTF. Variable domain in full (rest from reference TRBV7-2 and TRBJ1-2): GAGVSQSPSNKVTEKGKDVELRCDPISGHTALYWYRQSLGQGLEFLIYFQGNSAPDKSGLPSDRFSAERTGGSVSTLTIQRTQQEDSAVYLCASSLSDGSYGYTFGSGTRLTVV.

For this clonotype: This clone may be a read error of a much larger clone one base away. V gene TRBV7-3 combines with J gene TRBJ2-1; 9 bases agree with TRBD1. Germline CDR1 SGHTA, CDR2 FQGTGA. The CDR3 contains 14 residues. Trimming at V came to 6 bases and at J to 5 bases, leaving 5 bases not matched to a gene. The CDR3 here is CASRRGQGNNEQFF. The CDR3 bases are TGTGCCAGCAGACGAGGACAGGGGAACAATGAGCAGTTCTTC.

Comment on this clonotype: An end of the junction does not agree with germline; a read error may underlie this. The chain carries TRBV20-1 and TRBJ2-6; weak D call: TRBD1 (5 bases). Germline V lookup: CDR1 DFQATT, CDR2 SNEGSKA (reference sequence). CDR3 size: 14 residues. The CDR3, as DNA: TGCAGTGCTAGAGCCGGCTCTGGGGCAAACGTCCTGACTTTC. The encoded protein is CSARAGSGANVLTF.

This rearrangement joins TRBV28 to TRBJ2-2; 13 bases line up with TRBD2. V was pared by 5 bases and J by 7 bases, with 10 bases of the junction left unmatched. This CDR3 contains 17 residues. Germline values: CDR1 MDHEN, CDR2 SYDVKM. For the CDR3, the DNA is TGTGCCAGCAGTCCCACAGGACTAGCGGGAGTGGACGGGGAGCTGTTTTTT. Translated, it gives CASSPTGLAGVDGELFF.

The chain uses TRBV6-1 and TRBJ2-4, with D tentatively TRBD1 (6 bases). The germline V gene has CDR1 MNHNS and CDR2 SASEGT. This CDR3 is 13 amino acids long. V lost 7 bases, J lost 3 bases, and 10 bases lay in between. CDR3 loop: CASNTGFKNIQYF. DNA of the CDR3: TGTGCCAGCAATACAGGGTTCAAAAACATTCAGTACTTC.